A single TCR beta chain is shown here with its context. Data came from immunoSEQ multiplex PCR; TCRdb stores just in-frame clones and leaves some out. The sample lists several thousand clones, 95% to 97% occurring once. The ends lost 7 bases at V and 5 bases at J; junction bases unmatched: 8. Germline V CDR1 and CDR2: KGHSH, LQKENI. CDR3 length equals 14 residues. These data originate in a study of chemoradiotherapy in HPV16-positive cancers. Over chemoradiotherapy, repertoires were sampled more than once. The chain combines TRBV18 with TRBJ2-3, with TRBD2 matching 8 bases. The sequence was collected from a human donor with HPV-associated anogenital cancer. Sequencing was performed on tumor tissue, taken from a patient who underwent chemoradiotherapy. The CDR3 coding sequence is TGTGCCAGCTTACAAGCGGGAGCTAAAGATACGCAGTATTTT. Protein sequence: CASLQAGAKDTQYF. The full variable domain, rest sourced from reference TRBV18 and TRBJ2-3, is NAGVMQNPRHLVRRRGQEARLRCSPMKGHSHVYWYRQLPEEGLKFMVYLQKENIIDESGMPKERFSAEFPKEGPSILRIQQVVRGDSAAYFCASLQAGAKDTQYFGPGTRLTVL.